This T cell receptor beta chain was found in a study of CD8 T cells in Susac syndrome. Reverse transcription of 0.5 to 1 ug RNA used random hexamers. Multiplex immunoSEQ PCR targeted 54 Vbeta and 13 Jbeta TCR beta segments. Each CDR3 protein is one row after TCRdb ran MiXCR on the immunoSEQ multiplex PCR reads. The data contain about 130,000 distinct CDR3 sequences, about 93% of them seen just once; the ten biggest clones take up about 0.19%. Negative isolation was applied to CD8+ and CD4+ T cells, and FACS enrichment was applied to TEMRA cells. Germline V gene sequence: CDR1 MDHEN, CDR2 SYDVKM. The CDR3 extends over 16 amino acids. With V trimmed by 6 bases and J by 4 bases, 12 bases remained unmatched.

The sample comprised CD8+ T cells from PBMCs. V usage is TRBV28 and J usage is TRBJ2-1; 7 nucleotides match TRBD1. The source is a human donor with Susac syndrome. The CDR3 loop is CASSYPPGQIYNEQFF. In DNA, the CDR3 is TGTGCCAGCAGCTACCCCCCGGGACAGATTTACAATGAGCAGTTCTTC.